This T cell receptor beta chain was sequenced in a study of CD8+ T cells in alopecia areata. Described treatment: oral pan-JAK inhibitor, 5-10 mg twice daily. J was trimmed by 2 bases and V by 5 bases; bases with no gene match: 3. Germline loops: CDR1 LNHNV, CDR2 YYDKDF (reference sequence). CDR3 length: 14 residues. RNA was extracted and reverse transcribed into cDNA as the sequencing template. Using immunoSEQ multiplex PCR, the repertoire was profiled, and TCRdb retains in-frame clones only, with some absent. Of some 100,000 clones listed, 58% are singletons. This clone has just a few counts. The chain employs TRBV15 and TRBJ2-5, with 9 bases that match TRBD2. The material sequenced was CD8+ T cells sorted from blood, taken at week 4, from a patient treated with tofacitinib. This TCR derives from a human donor with alopecia areata. CDR3 residues: CATSSGLAQETQYF. Here the CDR3 DNA reads TGTGCCACCAGCTCGGGACTAGCACAAGAGACCCAGTACTTC. The whole variable domain, remainder taken from reference TRBV15 and TRBJ2-5, is DAMVIQNPRYQVTQFGKPVTLSCSQTLNHNVMYWYQQKSSQAPKLLFHYYDKDFNNEADTPDNFQSRRPNTSFCFLDIRSPGLGDTAMYLCATSSGLAQETQYFGPGTRLLVL.